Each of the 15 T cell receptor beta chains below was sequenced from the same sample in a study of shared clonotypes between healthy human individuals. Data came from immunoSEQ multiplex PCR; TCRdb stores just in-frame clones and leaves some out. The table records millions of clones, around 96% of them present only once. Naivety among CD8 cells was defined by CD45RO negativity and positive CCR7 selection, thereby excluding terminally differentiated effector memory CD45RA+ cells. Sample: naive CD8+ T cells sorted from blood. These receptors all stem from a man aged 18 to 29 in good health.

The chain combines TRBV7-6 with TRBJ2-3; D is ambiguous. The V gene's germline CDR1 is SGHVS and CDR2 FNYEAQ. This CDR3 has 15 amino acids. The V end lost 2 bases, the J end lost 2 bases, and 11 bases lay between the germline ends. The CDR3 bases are TGTGCCAGCAGCTTAACTCGGCGGTACACAGATACGCAGTATTTT. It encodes CASSLTRRYTDTQYF.

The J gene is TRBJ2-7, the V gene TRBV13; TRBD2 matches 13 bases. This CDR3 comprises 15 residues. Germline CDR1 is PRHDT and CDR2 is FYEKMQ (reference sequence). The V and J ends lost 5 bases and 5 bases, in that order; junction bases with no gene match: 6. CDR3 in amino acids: CASSARLAGGDEQYF. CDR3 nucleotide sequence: TGTGCCAGCAGCGCCAGACTAGCGGGAGGTGACGAGCAGTACTTC.

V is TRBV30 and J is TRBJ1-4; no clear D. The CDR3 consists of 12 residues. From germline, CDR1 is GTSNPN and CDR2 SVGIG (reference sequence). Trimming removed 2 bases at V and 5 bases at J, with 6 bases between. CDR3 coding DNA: TGTGCCTGGAGTCCGGGAAATGAAAAACTGTTTTTT. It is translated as CAWSPGNEKLFF.

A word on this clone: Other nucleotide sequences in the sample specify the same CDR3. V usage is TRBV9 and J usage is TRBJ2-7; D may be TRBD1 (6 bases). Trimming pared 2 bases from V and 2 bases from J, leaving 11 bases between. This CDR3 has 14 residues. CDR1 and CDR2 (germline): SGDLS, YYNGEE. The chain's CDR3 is CASSVGGSTYEQYF. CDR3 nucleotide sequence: TGTGCCAGCAGCGTTGGGGGCTCAACCTACGAGCAGTACTTC.

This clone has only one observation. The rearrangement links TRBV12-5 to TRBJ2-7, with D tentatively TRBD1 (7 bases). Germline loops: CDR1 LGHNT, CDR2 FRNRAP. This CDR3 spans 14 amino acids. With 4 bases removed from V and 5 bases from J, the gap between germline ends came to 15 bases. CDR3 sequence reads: CASGWRGRFDEQYF. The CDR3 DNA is TGTGCTAGTGGTTGGAGGGGGCGCTTCGACGAGCAGTACTTC.

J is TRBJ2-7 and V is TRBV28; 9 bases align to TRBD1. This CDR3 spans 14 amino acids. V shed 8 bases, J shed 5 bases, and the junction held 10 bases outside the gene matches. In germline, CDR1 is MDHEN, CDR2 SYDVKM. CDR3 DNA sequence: TGTGCCAGCTCCACACGACAGGGGGTCGACGAGCAGTACTTC. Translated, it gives CASSTRQGVDEQYF.

The CDR3 DNA is TGTGCCAGCTCACCACCGGGACTAGCGGGAAGCCACAATGAGCAGTTCTTC. It translates to CASSPPGLAGSHNEQFF. This chain joins TRBV18 and TRBJ2-1; TRBD2 matches 13 bases. Germline V lookup: CDR1 KGHSH, CDR2 LQKENI. V lost 0 bases, J lost 5 bases, and 4 bases stayed unmatched. The CDR3 is 17 amino acids.

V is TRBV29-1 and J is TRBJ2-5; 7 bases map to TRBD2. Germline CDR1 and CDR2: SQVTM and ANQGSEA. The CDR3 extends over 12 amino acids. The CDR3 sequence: CGIRREEETQYF. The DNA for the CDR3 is TGCGGGATAAGACGGGAGGAAGAGACCCAGTACTTC.

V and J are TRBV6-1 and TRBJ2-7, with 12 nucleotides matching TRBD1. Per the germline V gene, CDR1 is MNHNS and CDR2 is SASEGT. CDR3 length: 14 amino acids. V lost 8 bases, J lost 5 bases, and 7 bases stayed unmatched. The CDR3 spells CASGPGQGAHEQYF. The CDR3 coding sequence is TGTGCCAGCGGACCGGGACAGGGGGCTCACGAGCAGTACTTC.

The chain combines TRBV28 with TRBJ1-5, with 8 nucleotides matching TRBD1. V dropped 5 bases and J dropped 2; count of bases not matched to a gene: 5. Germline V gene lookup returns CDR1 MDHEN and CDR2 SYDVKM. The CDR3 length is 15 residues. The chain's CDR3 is CASSATGERNQPQHF. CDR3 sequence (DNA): TGTGCCAGCAGTGCGACAGGGGAGCGCAATCAGCCCCAGCATTTT.

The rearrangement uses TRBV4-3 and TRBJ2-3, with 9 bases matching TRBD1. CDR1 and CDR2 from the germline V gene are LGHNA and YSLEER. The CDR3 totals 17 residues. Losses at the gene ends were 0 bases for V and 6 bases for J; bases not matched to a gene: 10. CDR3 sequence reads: CASSQDEGDREADTQYF. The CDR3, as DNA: TGCGCCAGCAGCCAAGATGAAGGGGACAGGGAGGCCGATACGCAGTATTTT.

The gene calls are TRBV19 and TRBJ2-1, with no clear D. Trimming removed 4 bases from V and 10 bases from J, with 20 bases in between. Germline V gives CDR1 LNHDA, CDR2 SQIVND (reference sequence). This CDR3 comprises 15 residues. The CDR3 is CASSTPGTGWMEQFF. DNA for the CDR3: TGTGCCAGTAGTACCCCGGGTACCGGGTGGATGGAGCAGTTCTTC.

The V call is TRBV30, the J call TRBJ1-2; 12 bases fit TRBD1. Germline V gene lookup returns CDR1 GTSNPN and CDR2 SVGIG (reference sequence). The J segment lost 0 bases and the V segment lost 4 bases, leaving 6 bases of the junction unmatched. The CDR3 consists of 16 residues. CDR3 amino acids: CAWTGTGGQANYGYTF. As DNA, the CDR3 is TGTGCCTGGACCGGGACAGGGGGCCAAGCTAACTATGGCTACACCTTC.

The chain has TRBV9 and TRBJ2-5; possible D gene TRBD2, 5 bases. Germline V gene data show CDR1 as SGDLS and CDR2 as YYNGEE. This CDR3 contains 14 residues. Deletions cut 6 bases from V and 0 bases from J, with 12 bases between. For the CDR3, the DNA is TGTGCCAGCACGGGGAGCGGTTACCAAGAGACCCAGTACTTC. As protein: CASTGSGYQETQYF.

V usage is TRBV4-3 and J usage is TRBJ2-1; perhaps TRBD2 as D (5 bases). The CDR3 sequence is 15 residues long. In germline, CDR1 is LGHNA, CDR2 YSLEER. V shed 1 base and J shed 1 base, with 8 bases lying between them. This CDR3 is CASSQVTSSYNEQFF. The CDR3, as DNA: TGCGCCAGCAGCCAAGTTACTAGTTCCTACAATGAGCAGTTCTTC.